These T cell receptor beta chains were read from a single sample in a study of T cell repertoires in ileal Crohn's disease. Using immunoSEQ multiplex PCR, the repertoire was profiled, and TCRdb retains in-frame clones only, with some absent. The data contain about 6,600 clones, around 72% of them singletons. The material sequenced was ileal tissue. These receptors were collected from an adult with Crohn's disease. The CDR3 runs from the conserved cysteine through the conserved F or W. D genes are given only for firm matches. Clone size appears in some rows only: once, few, many, or a class for an expanded clone.

16	TRBD2	.	TRBV18	TRBJ2-1	TGTGCCAGCTCACACCCGAGGAACGGGGGGTACAATGAGCAGTTCTTC	CASSHPRNGGYNEQFF
15	TRBD2	.	TRBV6-6	TRBJ2-5	TGTGCCAGCAGTCAGCGGGGGGGGGCGCAAGAGACCCAGTACTTC	CASSQRGGAQETQYF
12	.	.	TRBV5-1	TRBJ2-7	TGCGCCAGCAGCCCCCTCGGCTACGAGCAGTACTTC	CASSPLGYEQYF
15	TRBD1	.	TRBV7-3	TRBJ1-1	TGTGCCAGCAGCCAATCAGGGGGCGCAGGCACTGAAGCTTTCTTT	CASSQSGGAGTEAFF
14	.	once	TRBV5-8	TRBJ1-6	TGTGCCAGCAGCTTGGGGGGGCTCAATTCACCCCTCCACTTT	CASSLGGLNSPLHF
14	TRBD1	large	TRBV27	TRBJ1-4	TGTGCCAGCAGTTTAGACAGGGCGAATGAAAAACTGTTTTTT	CASSLDRANEKLFF
11	.	.	TRBV20-1	TRBJ1-5	TGCAGTGCTTTTACTGGTGGGCCCCAGCATTTT	CSAFTGGPQHF
13	TRBD1	.	TRBV6-6	TRBJ1-2	TGTGCCAGCAGTTCAACAGGGGACTATGGCTACACCTTC	CASSSTGDYGYTF
15	.	few	TRBV9	TRBJ2-5	TGTGCCAGCAGCCCCCTCGGGGTGTACCAAGAGACCCAGTACTTC	CASSPLGVYQETQYF
16	.	.	TRBV6-6	TRBJ1-1	TGTGCCAGCAGCGACTCCCCCCTTAATCGGGGTACTGAAGCTTTCTTT	CASSDSPLNRGTEAFF
16	TRBD2	.	TRBV30	TRBJ2-1	TGTGCCCTCAACCTGGCGGGGGGAGCTACTTACAATGAGCAGTTCTTC	CALNLAGGATYNEQFF
12	.	.	TRBV30	TRBJ2-7	TGTGCCTGCGTAGCTAGCTCCTACGAGCAGTACTTC	CACVASSYEQYF
12	.	.	TRBV11-3	TRBJ1-3	TGTGCCAGCAGCCTGGGGGGGAACACCATATATTTT	CASSLGGNTIYF
15	TRBD1	.	TRBV7-2	TRBJ1-5	TGTGCCAGCAGTCGGGACAGGGGGCCTAATCAGCCCCAGCATTTT	CASSRDRGPNQPQHF
14	TRBD1	.	TRBV19	TRBJ2-1	TGTGCCAGTAGTCTGGGACAGTGGTACAATGAGCAGTTCTTC	CASSLGQWYNEQFF
12	.	.	TRBV6-5	TRBJ1-2	TGTGCCAGCGGGAGGGTGAACTATGGCTACACCTTC	CASGRVNYGYTF
15	.	.	TRBV5-1	TRBJ1-1	TGCGCCAGCAGCTTGGGAGTGGGGCAGAACACTGAAGCTTTCTTT	CASSLGVGQNTEAFF
13	.	few	TRBV29-1	TRBJ2-3	TGCAGCGTCGGACAGACTAGCACAGATACGCAGTATTTT	CSVGQTSTDTQYF
14	TRBD1	.	TRBV4-1	TRBJ2-7	TGCGCCAGCAGCGATAGACAGGGAGCCTACGAGCAGTACTTC	CASSDRQGAYEQYF
18	TRBD2	.	TRBV9	TRBJ2-1	TGTGCCAGCAGCTCCCGCCCCAATCGACTAGCGGAAGACAATGAGCAGTTCTTC	CASSSRPNRLAEDNEQFF